Each of the 3 T cell receptor beta chains below was sequenced from the same sample in a study of cytomegalovirus exposure and HLA in healthy donors (dated by TCRdb to 2015 to 2018). The method behind the library was the immunoSEQ multiplex PCR assay. For the multiplex PCR, a mixture combining 60 forward primers for TCR Vbeta segments and 13 reverse primers for TCR Jbeta segments was used. In its TCRdb copy, this immuneACCESS table keeps in-frame sequences only and misses some clones. Where compared with another copy, unresolved V genes explain less than half of these, and the others have no known cause. In this sample's table one finds about 200,000 clones. The ten largest clones capture 0.74% of the sample. The sample consisted of PBMCs. The receptors here all came from a boy younger than 18 in good health and CMV-seronegative.

V gene TRBV11-3 combines with J gene TRBJ2-2; no clear D. In germline, CDR1 is SGHNT, CDR2 YENEEA. Trimming shortened V by 0 bases and J by 4 bases, and 6 bases separated the two germline ends. This CDR3 is built from 14 residues. The CDR3 loop is CASSLDLTTGELFF. CDR3 nucleotide sequence: TGTGCCAGCAGCTTAGATCTAACCACCGGGGAGCTGTTTTTT.

The V call is TRBV30, the J call TRBJ1-1, with D possibly being TRBD1 (6 bases). V gave up 2 bases and J gave up 10 bases, with 11 bases separating them. Germline V CDR1 and CDR2: GTSNPN, SVGIG (reference sequence). The CDR3 is 11 amino acids. The CDR3 DNA follows: TGTGCCTGGAGTCGGGACAAGGGAGCTTTCTTT. It translates to CAWSRDKGAFF.

CDR3 sequence reads: CASQGQALFNEKLFF. The CDR3 DNA reads as TGTGCCAGTCAAGGACAGGCCCTCTTTAATGAAAAACTGTTTTTT. V and J are TRBV19 and TRBJ1-4, with 7 bases matching TRBD1. The trim removed 8 bases at V and 4 bases at J, leaving 10 bases unmatched. In germline, CDR1 is LNHDA, CDR2 SQIVND (reference sequence). This CDR3 is built from 15 residues.